The rows below give T cell receptor beta chains drawn from one sample of a study of CD8+ T cells in alopecia areata. TCRdb's copy holds only in-frame clones and misses some; the assay was immunoSEQ multiplex PCR. Of about 130,000 clones in the sample, under 60% are singletons; the top ten hold roughly 6.7%. The sequencing used CD4+ T cells sorted from blood, collected at week 0. These receptors originate from a human donor with alopecia areata. Both conserved end residues are part of each CDR3. Each record gives: J gene, V gene, CDR3 protein.

TRBJ2-6	TRBV25-1	CASMGQGSSGANVLTF
TRBJ1-1	TRBV2	CASGTEVYTEAFF
TRBJ1-5	TRBV29-1	CSVAGENSNQPQHF
TRBJ1-1	TRBV7-2	CASSAGQNTEAFF
TRBJ2-7	TRBV7-9	CASSLPGGGREEQYF
TRBJ2-3	TRBV9	CASSEGQGAYTQYF
TRBJ2-3	TRBV6-6	CATQWGENPDTQYF
TRBJ1-1	TRBV7-2	CASSSDTEAFF
TRBJ2-3	TRBV7-2	CASSLLAGGPGSRDTQYF
TRBJ1-2	TRBV10-3	CAISESDRGLRYTF
TRBJ1-4	TRBV7-2	CASSVGQHSNEKLFF
TRBJ1-1	TRBV25-1	CASSWNTEAFF
TRBJ2-3	TRBV29-1	CSVSAQGTQYF
TRBJ1-2	TRBV27	CASTDLSFGGVYGYTF